This T cell receptor beta chain is from a study of T cells in women clearing cervical HPV infection. Study context: Controls gave blood once infection was undetectable; cases at lesion identification. With HLA typing for only a few women, HLA confounding remains possible.

The CDR3 is 15 residues long. V lost 4 bases and J lost 2, with 9 bases in between. Germline loops: CDR1 SGHAT, CDR2 FQNNGV. Study conclusions and caveats: Repertoire richness, not evenness, was significantly elevated in CIN3+ cases versus controls.

Profiling relied on immunoSEQ multiplex PCR, and the TCRdb table lists in-frame clones only, not all of them. This table holds roughly 48,000 clones. With regard to this clone: What it binds is unknown. Sequencing ends 3 residues short of the CDR3 end; the germline J gene provides the rest.

All participants had a single incident cervical HPV16 infection, and prevalent HPV16 infections were excluded. V gene TRBV11-2 combines with J gene TRBJ2-6, with a possible D match to TRBD1 (6 bases). This TCR was recovered from a woman aged 18-70 years with a cervical HPV16 infection that either progressed to CIN3+ or cleared (not recorded which). Sequencing used blood buffy coat. CDR3 DNA (partial): TGTGCCAGCAGCTCCAGGGGTCCTGGGGCCAACGTC. This codes for CASSSRGPGANV. The complete CDR3 reads CASSSRGPGANVLTF.